This T cell receptor beta chain was identified during a study of shared clonotypes between healthy human individuals. Study details: In total, the donors were a couple of women and a few men aged 18 to 49.

PCR replicates from unsorted PBMC used 300 ng DNA, and this amount was tens of thousands of T cell genomes. Ten immunoSEQ deep assay plates were used to sequence unsorted PBMC DNA. Measured with immunoSEQ multiplex PCR; TCRdb has only the in-frame clones, and not every one. Here the sample spans about 470,000 clones, 79% being singletons. This TCR was sampled from a woman aged 40 to 50 in good health. Some clones in this sample may be carry-over from other donors' samples. Sequenced input: PBMCs.

Here the CDR3 DNA reads TGTGCCAGCTCACCGCTCGGGTTTTCAACTAATGAAAAACTGTTTTTT. This codes for CASSPLGFSTNEKLFF. This sequence joins TRBV18 and TRBJ1-4, with D unresolved. CDR3 length: 16 amino acids. Germline V gene lookup returns CDR1 KGHSH and CDR2 LQKENI. The V gene lost 3 bases and the J gene lost 0 bases, with 11 bases spanning the gap. Filled out from reference TRBV18 and TRBJ1-4, the complete variable domain reads NAGVMQNPRHLVRRRGQEARLRCSPMKGHSHVYWYRQLPEEGLKFMVYLQKENIIDESGMPKERFSAEFPKEGPSILRIQQVVRGDSAAYFCASSPLGFSTNEKLFFGSGTQLSVL.